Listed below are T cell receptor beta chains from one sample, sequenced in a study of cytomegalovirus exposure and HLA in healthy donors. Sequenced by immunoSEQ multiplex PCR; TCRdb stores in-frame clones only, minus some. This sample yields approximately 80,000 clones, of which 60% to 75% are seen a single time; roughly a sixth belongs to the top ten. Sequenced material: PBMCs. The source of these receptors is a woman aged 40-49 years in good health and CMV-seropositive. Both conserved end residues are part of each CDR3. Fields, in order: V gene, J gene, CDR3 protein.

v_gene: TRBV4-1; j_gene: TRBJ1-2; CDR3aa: CASSQQTGSWVGYTF
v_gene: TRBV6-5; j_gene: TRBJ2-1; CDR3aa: CASRETGESNEQFF
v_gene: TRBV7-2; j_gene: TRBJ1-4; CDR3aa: CASSVRQAGGGEKLFF
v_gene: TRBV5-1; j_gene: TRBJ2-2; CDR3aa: CASSFWASGGPANTGELFF
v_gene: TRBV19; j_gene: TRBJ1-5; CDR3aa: CASSIRQPNQPQHF
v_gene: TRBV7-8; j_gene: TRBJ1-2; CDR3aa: CASSQPDRRESVGYGYTF
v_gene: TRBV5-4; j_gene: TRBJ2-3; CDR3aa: CASSFNQYIADTQYF
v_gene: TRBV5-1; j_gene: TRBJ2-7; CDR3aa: CASSTTSGGTAEQYF
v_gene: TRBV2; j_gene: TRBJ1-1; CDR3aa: CASRRDRGVYTEAFF
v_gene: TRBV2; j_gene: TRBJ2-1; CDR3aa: CASSLRPLHEQFF
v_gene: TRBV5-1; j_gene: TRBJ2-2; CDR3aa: CASTSGVVTGELFF
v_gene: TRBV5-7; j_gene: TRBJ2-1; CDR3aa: CASSLEGGQGLAGGNEQFF
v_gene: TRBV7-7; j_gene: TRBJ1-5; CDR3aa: CASSPRPQHF
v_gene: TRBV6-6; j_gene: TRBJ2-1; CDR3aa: CASSPGLGYNEQFF
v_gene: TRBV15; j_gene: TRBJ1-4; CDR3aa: CATSRDKGATGATNEKLFF
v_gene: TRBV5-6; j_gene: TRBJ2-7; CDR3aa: CASSFRGSYEQYF
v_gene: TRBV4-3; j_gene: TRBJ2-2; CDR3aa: CASSNDVGGTNTGELFF
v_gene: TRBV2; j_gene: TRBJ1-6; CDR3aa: CASGEQGSWSPLHF
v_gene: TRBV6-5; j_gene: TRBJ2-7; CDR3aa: CASSQTGLAYEQYF
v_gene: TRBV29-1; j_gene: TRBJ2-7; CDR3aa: CSVTDRGPYEQYF
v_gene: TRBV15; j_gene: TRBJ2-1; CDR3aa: CATSRADREANEQFF
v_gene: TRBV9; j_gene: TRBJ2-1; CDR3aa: CASSVSGGAGNEQFF
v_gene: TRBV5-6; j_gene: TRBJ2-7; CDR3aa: CASSLGTLSEQYF
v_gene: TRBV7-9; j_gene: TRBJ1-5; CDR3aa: CASSLSDSAQHF
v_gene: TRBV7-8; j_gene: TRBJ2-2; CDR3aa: CASSFDRGGELFF
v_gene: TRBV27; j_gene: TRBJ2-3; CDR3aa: CASSFGTESTDTQYF
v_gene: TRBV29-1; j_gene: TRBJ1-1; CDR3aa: CSVDQNTEAFF
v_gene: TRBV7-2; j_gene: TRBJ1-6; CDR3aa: CASIRSTGENSPLHF
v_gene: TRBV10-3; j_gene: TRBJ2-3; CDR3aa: CAISEGLAGGRDTQYF
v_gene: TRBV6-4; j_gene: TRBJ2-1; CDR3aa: CASSVETSGTNEQFF
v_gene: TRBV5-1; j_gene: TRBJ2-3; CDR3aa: CASSTGQGGTDTQYF
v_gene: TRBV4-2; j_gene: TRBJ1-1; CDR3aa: CASSQFTGGTEAFF
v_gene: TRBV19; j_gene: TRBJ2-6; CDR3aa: CASSKFLDPLSGANVLTF
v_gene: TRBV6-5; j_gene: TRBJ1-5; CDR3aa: CASRAGFRAAQHF
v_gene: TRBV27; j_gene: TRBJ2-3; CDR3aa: CASSRQGSTDTQYF
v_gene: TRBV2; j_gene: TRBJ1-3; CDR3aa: CASSAPTGSSGNTIYF
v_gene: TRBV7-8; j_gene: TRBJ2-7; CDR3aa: CASSLGGGPSDLYF
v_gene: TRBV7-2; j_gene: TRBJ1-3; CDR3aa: CASSSTTASGNTIYF
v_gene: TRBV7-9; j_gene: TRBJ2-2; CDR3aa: CASRGQGVTGELFF